The following is a T cell receptor beta chain sequence with its context. The antigen is unknown. This CDR3 comprises 15 residues. Germline values: CDR1 SGHRS, CDR2 YFSETQ. Trimming removed 0 bases at V and 7 bases at J, with 11 bases between. The sample is drawn from a study of T cell repertoires in cytomegalovirus infection. Study-level background: Use of recently identified HLA-C-restricted and well-studied HLA-B-restricted CMV epitopes was part of the study. In public TCR beta signatures, there were indications of both CMV infection and matching HLA type. Study findings and constraints: HLA-C-restricted CMV clonotypes gave the most frequent clonotype in two of eight donors.

Each CDR3 protein gets one entry after TCRdb re-called the reads with MiXCR. Of approximately 470,000 distinct CDR3 sequences listed, approximately 42% were seen once; the top ten hold 43%. This rearrangement joins TRBV5-1 to TRBJ1-6; D perhaps matches TRBD1 (6 bases). The sequences come from cultured PBMCs, collected from culture after CMV antigen stimulation. The clonotype originates from a human donor in good health (CMV status not recorded). Some clones in this sample may be carry-over from other donors' samples. CDR3 sequence (DNA): TGCGCCAGCAGCTTGGACAGGGCGTGGAATTCACCCCTCCACTTT. Protein sequence: CASSLDRAWNSPLHF.